This T cell receptor beta chain was captured by sequencing in a study of blood T cell repertoires in COVID-19 (dated by TCRdb to 2020 to 2021). General notes on the study: Samples covering the acute and convalescent phases of COVID-19 were provided by collaborators in the United States, Italy and Spain. The material from the prospective study consisted of cDNA or gDNA derived from T cells, B-cell-depleted T cells, or PBMCs. Deeply sampled blood TCRbeta repertoires from subjects exposed to, actively infected with, or recovered from COVID-19 were included in the dataset. The repertoires were released in a freely available public database intended as a resource for research on the immune response to SARS-CoV-2. The samples were drawn from the first 160 participants of the ongoing ImmuneRACE study and from some 1,300 subjects provided by 6 global collaborators. The sample metadata nearly always contained a de-identified subject ID, COVID-19 status, age in years and sex. Where available, HLA class I and class II types were taken from metadata supplied by the sample provider and were not determined by assay-based typing. The study at large found these results: Clinical and demographic metadata were provided uncurated, with the amount varying by source and participant.

As for this clone: It lacks a known antigen. No quality values exist for individual bases; no much larger clone is one base distant.

V trim: 6 bases; J trim: 3 bases; unmatched bases: 3. The CDR3 spans 13 residues, from the cysteine through the phenylalanine. CDR3 DNA is the only sequence kept; it has 39 bases, read in frame from the first base. Based on the germline V gene, the CDR1 and CDR2 sequences are MNHEY and SVGEGT. Collaborating institutions collected whole blood in K2EDTA tubes following their own protocols. For TCRbeta analysis, collaborator samples were shipped as frozen whole blood, as isolated PBMCs, or as DNA extracted from either sample type. The immunoSEQ Assay, a bias-controlled multiplex PCR, was used to amplify TCRbeta CDR3 regions from genomic DNA. The study's processing was this. The number of nucleated cells in each sample was estimated by amplification of reference gene primers within the assay. To quantify the absolute abundance of each unique TCRbeta CDR3 rearrangement, sequence reads were collapsed and filtered. For each sample, productive Simpson clonality was calculated as the square root of Simpson's diversity index over productive rearrangements. TCRdb took over this immuneACCESS table, retaining in-frame rearrangements with V and J assigned. Such tables are incomplete; in checked studies, under half of the missing clones stem from an unresolved V gene, and the remainder is unexplained. V and J calls and clone size are those listed in that table; D and trimming were worked out from the DNA. The sample table records about 88,000 clones; 70% to 90% of these occur just once. Of the sample, over 2.5% falls within the top ten clones.

The sample was peripheral blood. This receptor chain uses TRBV6-2 or TRBV6-3 and TRBJ2-7; TRBD1 aligns with 9 central bases. The clonotype was recovered from a woman of 80 years or more with acute or convalescent COVID-19. CDR3 protein: CASSPDRGYEQYF. The base sequence is TGTGCCAGCAGCCCGGACAGGGGCTACGAGCAGTACTTC.